The clone carrying this T cell receptor (beta chain) was seen a handful of times. The antigen remains undetermined. Each CDR3 protein gets one entry after TCRdb re-called the RT-PCR reads with MiXCR. The sample includes around 320,000 distinct CDR3 sequences, around 20% of them seen just once. There are 13 residues in the CDR3. Germline V gene data show CDR1 as SGHNT and CDR2 as YYREEE (reference sequence). V lost 9 bases and J lost 7, with 17 bases in between. This specimen belongs to a study of response to subunit inactivated influenza vaccine. Study results and limitations: Few new T cells, the authors suggested, are recruited by each seasonal influenza vaccination.

Sequenced here: PBMCs from blood, sampled roughly 20 months after vaccination. The chain employs TRBV5-4 and TRBJ2-1; possibly TRBD1 or TRBD2 for D (5 bases each). The origin of this receptor is a man aged 50 to 69 who received an inactivated influenza vaccine. This CDR3 reads CATWGTPANEQFF. CDR3 DNA sequence: TGTGCCACCTGGGGGACGCCTGCGAATGAGCAGTTCTTC.